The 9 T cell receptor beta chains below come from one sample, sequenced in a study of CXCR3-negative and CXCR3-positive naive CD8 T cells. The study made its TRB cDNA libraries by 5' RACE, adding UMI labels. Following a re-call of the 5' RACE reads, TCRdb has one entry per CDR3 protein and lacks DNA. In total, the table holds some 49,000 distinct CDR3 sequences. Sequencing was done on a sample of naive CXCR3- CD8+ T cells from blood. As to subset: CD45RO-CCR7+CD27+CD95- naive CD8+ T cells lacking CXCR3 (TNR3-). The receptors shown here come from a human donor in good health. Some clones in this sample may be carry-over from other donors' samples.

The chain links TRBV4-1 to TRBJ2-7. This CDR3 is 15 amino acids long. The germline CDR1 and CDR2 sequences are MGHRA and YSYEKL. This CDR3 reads CASSQEHAGYYEQYF.

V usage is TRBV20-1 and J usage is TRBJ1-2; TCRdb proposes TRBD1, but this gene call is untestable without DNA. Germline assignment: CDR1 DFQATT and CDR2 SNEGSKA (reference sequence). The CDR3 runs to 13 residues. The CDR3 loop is CSAKPRGNYGYTF.

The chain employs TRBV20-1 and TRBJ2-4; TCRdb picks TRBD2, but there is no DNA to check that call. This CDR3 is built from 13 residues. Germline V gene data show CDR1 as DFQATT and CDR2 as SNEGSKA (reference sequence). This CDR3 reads CSARGLATNIQYF.

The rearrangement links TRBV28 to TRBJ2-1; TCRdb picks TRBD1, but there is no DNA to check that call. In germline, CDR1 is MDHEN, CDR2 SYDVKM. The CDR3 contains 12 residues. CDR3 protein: CASSSGLDEQFF.

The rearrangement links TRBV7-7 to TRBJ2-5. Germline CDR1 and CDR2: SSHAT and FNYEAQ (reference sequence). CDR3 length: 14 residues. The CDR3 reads CASSSEPGEETQYF.

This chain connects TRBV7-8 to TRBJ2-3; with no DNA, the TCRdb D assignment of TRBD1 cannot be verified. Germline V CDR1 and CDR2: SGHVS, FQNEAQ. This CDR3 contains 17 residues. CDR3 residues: CASSLGPGGLGTDTQYF.

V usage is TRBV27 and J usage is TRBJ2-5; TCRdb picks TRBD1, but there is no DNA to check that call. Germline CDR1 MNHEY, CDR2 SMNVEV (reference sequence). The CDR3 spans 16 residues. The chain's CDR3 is CASSGRDGRYQETQYF.

Here the CDR3 reads CASSLGQKNQPQHF. V usage is TRBV28 and J usage is TRBJ1-5; TCRdb's D gene call, TRBD1, goes unchecked for lack of DNA. Germline assignment: CDR1 MDHEN and CDR2 SYDVKM. CDR3 length equals 14 residues. The complete variable domain, with remaining parts taken from reference TRBV28 and TRBJ1-5, reads DVKVTQSSRYLVKRTGEKVFLECVQDMDHENMFWYRQDPGLGLRLIYFSYDVKMKEKGDIPEGYSVSREKKERFSLILESASTNQTSMYLCASSLGQKNQPQHFGDGTRLSIL.

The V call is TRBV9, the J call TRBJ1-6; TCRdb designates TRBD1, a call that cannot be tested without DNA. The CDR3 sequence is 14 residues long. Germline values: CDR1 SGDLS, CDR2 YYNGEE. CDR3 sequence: CASSDDREVSPLHF.